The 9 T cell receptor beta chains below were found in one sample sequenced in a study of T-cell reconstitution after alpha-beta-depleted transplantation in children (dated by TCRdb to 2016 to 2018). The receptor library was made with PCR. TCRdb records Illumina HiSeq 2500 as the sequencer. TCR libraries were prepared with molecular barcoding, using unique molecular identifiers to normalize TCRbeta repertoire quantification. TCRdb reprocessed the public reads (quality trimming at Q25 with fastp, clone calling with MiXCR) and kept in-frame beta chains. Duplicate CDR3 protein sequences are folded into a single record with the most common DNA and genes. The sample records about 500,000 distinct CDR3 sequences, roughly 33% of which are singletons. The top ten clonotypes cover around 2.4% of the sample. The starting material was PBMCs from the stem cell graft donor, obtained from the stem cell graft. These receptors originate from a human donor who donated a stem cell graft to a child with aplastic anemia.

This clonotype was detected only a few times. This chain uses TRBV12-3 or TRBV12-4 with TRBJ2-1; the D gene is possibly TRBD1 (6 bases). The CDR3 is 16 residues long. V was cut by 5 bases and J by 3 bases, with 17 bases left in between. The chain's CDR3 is CASSHLGQTNYNEQFF. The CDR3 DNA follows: TGTGCCAGCAGTCACCTCGGACAGACAAACTACAATGAGCAGTTCTTC.

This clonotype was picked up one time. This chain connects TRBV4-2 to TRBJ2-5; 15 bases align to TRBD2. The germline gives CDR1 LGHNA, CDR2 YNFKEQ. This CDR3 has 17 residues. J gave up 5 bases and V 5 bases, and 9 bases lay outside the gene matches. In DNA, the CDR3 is TGTGCCAGCAGCATAGGGACTAGCGGGAGGTTAGAGGAGACCCAGTACTTC. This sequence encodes CASSIGTSGRLEETQYF.

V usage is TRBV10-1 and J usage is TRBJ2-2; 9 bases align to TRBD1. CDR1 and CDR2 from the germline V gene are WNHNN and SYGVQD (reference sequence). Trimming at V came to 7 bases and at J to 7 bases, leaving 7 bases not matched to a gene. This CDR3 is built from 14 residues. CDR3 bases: TGCGCCAGCACCCGGGACAGGGCAAACGGGGAGCTGTTTTTT. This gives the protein CASTRDRANGELFF.

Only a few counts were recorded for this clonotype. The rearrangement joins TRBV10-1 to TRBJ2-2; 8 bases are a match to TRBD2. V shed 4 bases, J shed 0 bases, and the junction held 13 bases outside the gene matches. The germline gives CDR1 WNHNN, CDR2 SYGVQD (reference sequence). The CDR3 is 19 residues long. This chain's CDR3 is CASSGRLAGPFANTGELFF. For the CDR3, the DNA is TGCGCCAGCAGTGGTAGGCTAGCGGGCCCGTTCGCGAACACCGGGGAGCTGTTTTTT.

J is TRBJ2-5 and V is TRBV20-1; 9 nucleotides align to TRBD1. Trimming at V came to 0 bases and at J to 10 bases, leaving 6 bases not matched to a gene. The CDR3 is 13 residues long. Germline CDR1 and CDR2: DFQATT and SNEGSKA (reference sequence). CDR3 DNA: TGCAGTGCTAGAGATGACAGGGGGGTGGTCCAGTACTTC. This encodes CSARDDRGVVQYF.

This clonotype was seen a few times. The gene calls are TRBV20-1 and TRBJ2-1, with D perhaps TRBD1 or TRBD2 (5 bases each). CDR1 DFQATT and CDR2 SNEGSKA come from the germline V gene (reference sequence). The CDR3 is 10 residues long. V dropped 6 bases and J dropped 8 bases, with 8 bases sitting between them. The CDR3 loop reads CSAEGYEQFF. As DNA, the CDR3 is TGCAGTGCCGAGGGGTATGAGCAGTTCTTC.

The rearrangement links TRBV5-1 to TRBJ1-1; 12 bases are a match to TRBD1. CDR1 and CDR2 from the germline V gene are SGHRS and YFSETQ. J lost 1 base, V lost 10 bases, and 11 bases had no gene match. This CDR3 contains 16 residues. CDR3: CASTGTGGAGNTEAFF. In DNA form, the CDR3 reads TGCGCCTCCACCGGGACAGGGGGCGCGGGGAACACTGAAGCTTTCTTT.

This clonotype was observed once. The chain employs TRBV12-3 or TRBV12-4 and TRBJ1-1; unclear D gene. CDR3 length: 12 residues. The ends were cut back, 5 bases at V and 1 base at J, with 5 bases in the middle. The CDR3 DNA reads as TGTGCCAGCAGTGCGCGGAACACTGAAGCTTTCTTT. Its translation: CASSARNTEAFF.

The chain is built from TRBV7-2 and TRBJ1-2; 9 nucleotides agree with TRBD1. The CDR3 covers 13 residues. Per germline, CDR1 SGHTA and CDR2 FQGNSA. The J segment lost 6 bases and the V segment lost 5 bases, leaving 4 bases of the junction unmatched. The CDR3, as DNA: TGTGCCAGCAGCGGTAGGACAGGGGATGGCTACACCTTC. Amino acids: CASSGRTGDGYTF.